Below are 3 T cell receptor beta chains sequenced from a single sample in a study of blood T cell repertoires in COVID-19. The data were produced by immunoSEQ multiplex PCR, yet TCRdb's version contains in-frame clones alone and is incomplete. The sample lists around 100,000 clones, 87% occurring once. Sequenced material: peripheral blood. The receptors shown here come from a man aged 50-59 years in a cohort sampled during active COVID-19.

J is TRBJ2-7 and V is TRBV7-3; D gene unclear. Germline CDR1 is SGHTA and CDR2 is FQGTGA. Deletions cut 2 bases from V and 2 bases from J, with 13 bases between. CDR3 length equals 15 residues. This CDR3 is CASSLRPGRTYEQYF. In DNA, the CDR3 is TGTGCCAGCAGCTTACGGCCGGGTAGGACCTACGAGCAGTACTTC.

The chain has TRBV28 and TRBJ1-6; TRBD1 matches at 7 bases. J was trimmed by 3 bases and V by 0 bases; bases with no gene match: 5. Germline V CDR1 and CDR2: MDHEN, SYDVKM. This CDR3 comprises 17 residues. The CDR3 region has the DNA TGTGCCAGCAGTTTATGGGCACAGGGGATCTATAATTCACCCCTCCACTTT. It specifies CASSLWAQGIYNSPLHF.

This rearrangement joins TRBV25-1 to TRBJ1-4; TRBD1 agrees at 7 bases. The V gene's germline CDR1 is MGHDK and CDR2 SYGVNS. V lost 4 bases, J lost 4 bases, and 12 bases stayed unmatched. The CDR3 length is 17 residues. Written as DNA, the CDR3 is TGTGCCAGCAGTGGACGACAGGGAGGTGCCGTTAATGAAAAACTGTTTTTT. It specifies CASSGRQGGAVNEKLFF. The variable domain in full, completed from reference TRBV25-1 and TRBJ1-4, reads EADIYQTPRYLVIGTGKKITLECSQTMGHDKMYWYQQDPGMELHLIHYSYGVNSTEKGDLSSESTVSRIRTEHFPLTLESARPSHTSQYLCASSGRQGGAVNEKLFFGSGTQLSVL.